This T cell receptor (beta chain) was retrieved from a study of identifying expanded T cells in peripheral blood. The method was immunoSEQ multiplex PCR; TCRdb's version includes in-frame clones alone and lacks a portion of them. The data show 85,000 to 100,000 clones, about 91% seen once. With 0 bases removed from V and 1 base from J, the gap between germline ends came to 12 bases. The CDR3 runs to 17 residues. Per the germline V gene, CDR1 is ENHRY and CDR2 is SYGVKD. As for this clone: Its specificity is unknown.

The study, taken as a whole, reports: Over approximately two and four weeks, about 15 and 19 clones changed, versus approximately 1.1 between replicates. Clone count variance between approximately two-week samples rose with total template count.

No infections or other immune events were documented during collection. This clonotype originated in a person between 18 and 75 years old in good health. Sequencing used blood. The chain carries TRBV10-3 and TRBJ1-4; the D is unclear. CDR3 amino acids: CAISESDGSRTNEKLFF. CDR3 bases: TGTGCCATCAGTGAGTCGGACGGATCTAGAACTAATGAAAAACTGTTTTTT.